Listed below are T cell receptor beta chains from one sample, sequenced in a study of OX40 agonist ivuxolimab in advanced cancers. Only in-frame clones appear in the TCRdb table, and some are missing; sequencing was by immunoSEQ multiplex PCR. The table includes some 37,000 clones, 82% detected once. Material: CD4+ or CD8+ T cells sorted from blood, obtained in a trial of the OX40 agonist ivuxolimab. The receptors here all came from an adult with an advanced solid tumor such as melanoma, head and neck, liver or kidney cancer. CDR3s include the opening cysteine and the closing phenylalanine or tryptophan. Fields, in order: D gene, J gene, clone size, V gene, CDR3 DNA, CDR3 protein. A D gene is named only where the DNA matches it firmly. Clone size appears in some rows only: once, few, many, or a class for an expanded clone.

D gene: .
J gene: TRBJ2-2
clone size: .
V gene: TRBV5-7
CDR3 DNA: TGTGCCAGCAGAGGAGGGGGAAGGACCGGGGAGCTGTTTTTT
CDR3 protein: CASRGGGRTGELFF

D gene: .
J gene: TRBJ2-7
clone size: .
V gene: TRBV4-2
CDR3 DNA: TGTGCCAGCAGCCTAGGGACTTCCGAGCAGTACTTC
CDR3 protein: CASSLGTSEQYF

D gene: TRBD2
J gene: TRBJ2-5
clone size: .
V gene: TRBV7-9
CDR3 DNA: TGTGCCAGCAGAAGCGGGGGGGCCGATGAGACCCAGTACTTC
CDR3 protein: CASRSGGADETQYF

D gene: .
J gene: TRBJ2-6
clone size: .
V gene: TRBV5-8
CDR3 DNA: TGTGCCAGCAGCTCAAACAGGGTCAACTCTGGGGCCAACGTCCTGACTTTC
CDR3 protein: CASSSNRVNSGANVLTF

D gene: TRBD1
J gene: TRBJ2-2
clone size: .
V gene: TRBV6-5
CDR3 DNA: TGTGCCAGCAGTCGCGACAGGGCTCACACCGGGGAGCTGTTTTTT
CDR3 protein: CASSRDRAHTGELFF

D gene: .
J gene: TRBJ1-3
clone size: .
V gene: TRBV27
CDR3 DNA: TGTGCCAGCAGCTTAAGGGGGTTGGGTGGAAACACCATATATTTT
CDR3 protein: CASSLRGLGGNTIYF

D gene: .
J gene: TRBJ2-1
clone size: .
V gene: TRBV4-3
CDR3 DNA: TGCGCCAGCAGCCAAGAAAGGGAGCCCTACAATGAGCAGTTCTTC
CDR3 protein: CASSQEREPYNEQFF

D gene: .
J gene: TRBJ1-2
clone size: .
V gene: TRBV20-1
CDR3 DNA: TGCAGTGCTAGAAAGGGGTATGGCTACACCTTC
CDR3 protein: CSARKGYGYTF

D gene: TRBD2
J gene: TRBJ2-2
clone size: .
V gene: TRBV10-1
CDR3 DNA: TGCGCCAGCAGTGAGTCCGGGAGGGGAGGAACCGGGGAGCTGTTTTTT
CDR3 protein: CASSESGRGGTGELFF

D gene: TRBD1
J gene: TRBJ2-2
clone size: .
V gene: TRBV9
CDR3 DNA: TGTGCCAGCAGCTATGGGACAGGGGGTTACACCGGGGAGCTGTTTTTT
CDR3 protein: CASSYGTGGYTGELFF

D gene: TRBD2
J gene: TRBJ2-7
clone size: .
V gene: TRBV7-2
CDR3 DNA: TGTGCCAGCAGCTTAGAGGGCGGGGGTTACGAGCAGTACTTC
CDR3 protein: CASSLEGGGYEQYF

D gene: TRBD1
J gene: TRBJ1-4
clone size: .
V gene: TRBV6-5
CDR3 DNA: TGTGCCAGCAGGGGGGACAGCCAAAATGAAAAACTGTTTTTT
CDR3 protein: CASRGDSQNEKLFF

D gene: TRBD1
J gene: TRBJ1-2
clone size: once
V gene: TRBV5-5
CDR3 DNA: TGTGCCAGCAGCGGCGGCGGACAGGTCCTGAGGGGCTACACCTTC
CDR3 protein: CASSGGGQVLRGYTF

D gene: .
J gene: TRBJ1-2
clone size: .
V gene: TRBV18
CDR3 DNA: TGTGCCAGCTCACCAACGCCTCGTGGCTACACCTTC
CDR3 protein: CASSPTPRGYTF

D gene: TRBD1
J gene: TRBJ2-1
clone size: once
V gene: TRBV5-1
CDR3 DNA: TGCGCCAGCGGGCGGACAGGAAAGGAGGACAATGAGCAGTTCTTC
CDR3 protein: CASGRTGKEDNEQFF

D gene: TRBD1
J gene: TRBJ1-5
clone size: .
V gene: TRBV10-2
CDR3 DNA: TGCGCCAGCCTGAACGGGGACAGGATCTCTCAGCCCCAGCATTTT
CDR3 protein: CASLNGDRISQPQHF